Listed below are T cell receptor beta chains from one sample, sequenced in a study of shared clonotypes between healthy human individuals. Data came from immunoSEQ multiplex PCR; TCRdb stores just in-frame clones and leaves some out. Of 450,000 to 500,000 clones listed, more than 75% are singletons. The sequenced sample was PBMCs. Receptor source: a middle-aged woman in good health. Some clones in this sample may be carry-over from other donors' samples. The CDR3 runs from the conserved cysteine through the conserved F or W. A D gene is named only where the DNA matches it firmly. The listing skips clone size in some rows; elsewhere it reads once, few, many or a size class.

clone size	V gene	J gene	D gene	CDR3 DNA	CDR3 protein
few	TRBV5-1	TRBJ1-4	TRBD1	TGCGCCAGCAGCTTGGAGGGACAGGGACAAGAAAAACTGTTTTTT	CASSLEGQGQEKLFF
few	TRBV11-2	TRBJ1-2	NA	TGTGCCAGCAGCCCCCAGGGTTTAGCTAACTATGGCTACACCTTC	CASSPQGLANYGYTF
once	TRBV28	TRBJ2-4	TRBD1	TGTGCCAGCAGTCCTGGGACAGGGACCAAAAACATTCAGTACTTC	CASSPGTGTKNIQYF
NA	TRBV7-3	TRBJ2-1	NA	TGTGCCAGCAGCTTTCAGGGGAGCAATGAGCAGTTCTTC	CASSFQGSNEQFF
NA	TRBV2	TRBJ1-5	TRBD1	TGTGCCAGCGGACAGGGGCATATCAATCAGCCCCAGCATTTT	CASGQGHINQPQHF
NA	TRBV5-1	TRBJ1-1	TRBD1	TGCGCCAGCAGCCCGACAGGGCCGACCACTGAAGCTTTCTTT	CASSPTGPTTEAFF
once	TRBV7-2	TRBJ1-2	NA	TGTGCCAGCAGCTTGGGCCCTCCCGGCACCAACTATGGCTACACCTTC	CASSLGPPGTNYGYTF
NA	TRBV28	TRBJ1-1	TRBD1	TGTGCCAGCAGTTTAATGAGCAGGGGGCCTACTTTCTTT	CASSLMSRGPTFF
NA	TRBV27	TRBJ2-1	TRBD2	TGTGCCAGCAGTGGGACTAGGCGGGGCTCCTACAATGAGCAGTTCTTC	CASSGTRRGSYNEQFF
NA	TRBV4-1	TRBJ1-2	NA	TGCGCCAGCAGCCAACCGCTCCCCGCAGGGACCGCTAACTATGGCTACACCTTC	CASSQPLPAGTANYGYTF
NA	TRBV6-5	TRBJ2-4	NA	TGTGCCAGCAGCTACACCGCGCCAGGGGTTAGGGTCTTC	CASSYTAPGVRVF
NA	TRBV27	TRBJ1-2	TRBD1	TGTGCCAGCAGACCAGCCTTCCAGGGGGCAAGCTATGGCTACACCTTC	CASRPAFQGASYGYTF
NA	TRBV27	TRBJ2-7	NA	TGTGCCAGCAGTTCAAGGGCGGGACGAGGAGAGCGCTACGAGCAGTACTTC	CASSSRAGRGERYEQYF
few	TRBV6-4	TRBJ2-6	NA	TGTGCCAGCAGTGACTCAGGAAGCTCTGGGGCCAACGTCCTGACTTTC	CASSDSGSSGANVLTF